Listed below are T cell receptor beta chains from one sample, sequenced in a study of spatial heterogeneity in lung cancer. Via MiXCR, TCRdb re-called the 5' RACE reads, giving one row per CDR3 protein. The repertoire has almost 3,000 distinct CDR3 sequences, about 18% of them found once; the top ten carry 20% to 30%. The input for sequencing was normal lung tissue next to the tumor, taken at surgery. Receptors originate from a female donor with early-stage non-small cell lung cancer. The CDR3 runs from the conserved cysteine through the conserved F or W. D genes are given only for firm matches. Expanded clones get a size class; other rows say once, few or many, or leave the size out.

v_call	d_call	j_call	clone_size	cdr3_length	cdr3_nt	cdr3_aa
TRBV11-2	TRBD2	TRBJ2-1	few	15	TGTGCCAGCAACACCCAGGCTAGCGGAGACAATGAGCAGTTCTTC	CASNTQASGDNEQFF
TRBV14	.	TRBJ2-7	.	12	TGTGCCAGCAGCGCGACGGGGACCTCCCAGTACTTC	CASSATGTSQYF
TRBV25-1	TRBD1	TRBJ2-5	medium-sized	16	TGTGCCAGCAGTACCCGAGGGGGCTTTGACCAAGAGACCCAGTACTTC	CASSTRGGFDQETQYF
TRBV7-8	TRBD2	TRBJ2-3	few	17	TGTGCCAGCAGCTTACGGGCTAGCGGGAGTAAATTAGATACGCAGTATTTT	CASSLRASGSKLDTQYF
TRBV7-2	TRBD2	TRBJ2-1	large	14	TGTGCCAGCAGGAAGGCGGGAGGGGACAATGAGCAGTTCTTC	CASRKAGGDNEQFF
TRBV20-1	.	TRBJ1-5	medium-sized	10	TGCAGTGCCCCCAATCAGCCCCAGCATTTT	CSAPNQPQHF
TRBV28	.	TRBJ1-5	few	13	TGTGCCAGCAGTTGGGGTAGCAATCAGCCCCAGCATTTT	CASSWGSNQPQHF
TRBV28	.	TRBJ1-1	medium-sized	14	TGTGCCAGCAGTTTAGTACAGCTGAACACTGAAGCTTTCTTT	CASSLVQLNTEAFF
TRBV5-1	.	TRBJ1-3	medium-sized	16	TGCGCCAGCAGCGACGGACAGCGTCGCTCTGAAAACACCATATATTTT	CASSDGQRRSENTIYF
TRBV28	.	TRBJ2-5	medium-sized	14	TGTGCCAGCAGTTTAGCGGACTCCCAAGAGACCCAGTACTTC	CASSLADSQETQYF
TRBV12-3/TRBV12-4	TRBD2	TRBJ2-1	.	17	TGTGCCAGCAGGTCTCTTGCAGCGGGAGGGCCGGGAAATGAGCAGTTCTTC	CASRSLAAGGPGNEQFF
TRBV6-2/TRBV6-3	.	TRBJ2-5	.	11	TGTGCCAGCAGTTACGCGGAGACCCAGTACTTC	CASSYAETQYF
TRBV27	TRBD2	TRBJ2-7	medium-sized	17	TGTGCCAGCAGTCCGAGCGGGAGCCTCGTCGGGGCCTACGAGCAGTACTTC	CASSPSGSLVGAYEQYF
TRBV24-1	.	TRBJ2-5	few	13	TGTGCCACCAGTGTAGGGGCTCAAGAGACCCAGTACTTC	CATSVGAQETQYF
TRBV7-9	.	TRBJ1-3	medium-sized	15	TGTGCCAGCAGCTTGGGGGCCGACGGGGGAAACACCATATATTTT	CASSLGADGGNTIYF
TRBV11-2	TRBD2	TRBJ2-1	.	13	TGTGCCAGCAGCTTCGGGACTAGCGGGGAGCAGTTCTTC	CASSFGTSGEQFF
TRBV6-4	.	TRBJ2-3	once	16	TGTGCCAGCAGTGAACACGGAGGAGCGGGCACAGATACGCAGTATTTT	CASSEHGGAGTDTQYF
TRBV4-2	.	TRBJ2-1	.	14	TGTGCCAGCAGCCAAGATCACGAGGGCAATGAGCAGTTCTTC	CASSQDHEGNEQFF
TRBV3-1	.	TRBJ2-5	medium-sized	17	TGTGCCAGCAGCGGAGGTCCGCTAGCAGGTATCCAAGAGACCCAGTACTTC	CASSGGPLAGIQETQYF
TRBV6-6	.	TRBJ2-3	.	13	TGTGCCAGCAGCGCCCCCCCCGGGGATACGCAGTATTTT	CASSAPPGDTQYF
TRBV7-9	.	TRBJ2-3	.	15	TGTGCCAGCAGCCCCCCCGGCTTACGCACAGATACGCAGTATTTT	CASSPPGLRTDTQYF
TRBV7-8	.	TRBJ2-7	medium-sized	16	TGTGCCAGCAGCTTAGCAGATCCCGGGACAACCTACGAGCAGTACTTC	CASSLADPGTTYEQYF
TRBV6-5	.	TRBJ1-6	few	13	TGTGCCAGCAGCCCCGACTATAATTCACCCCTCCACTTT	CASSPDYNSPLHF
TRBV23-1	TRBD2	TRBJ2-3	medium-sized	17	TGCGCCAGCAGTCAATCCCAGCGGGAGTACTGCACAGATACGCAGTATTTT	CASSQSQREYCTDTQYF
TRBV3-1	.	TRBJ1-1	medium-sized	14	TGTGCCAGCAGGGGAGAAATGGGAAGGACTGAAGCTTTCTTT	CASRGEMGRTEAFF
TRBV28	TRBD1	TRBJ2-7	.	15	TGTGCCAGCAGCCGTGACAGGGCAGGGGCCTACGAGCAGTACTTC	CASSRDRAGAYEQYF
TRBV2	.	TRBJ2-1	large	14	TGTGCCAGCAGCCCTAAAGGGGGAGGTGTAGAGCAGTTCTTC	CASSPKGGGVEQFF
TRBV3-1	TRBD2	TRBJ2-7	.	12	TGTGCCAGTACCGGGACTACGTACGAGCAGTACTTC	CASTGTTYEQYF
TRBV5-6	.	TRBJ1-2	.	11	TGTGCCAGCAGCTGGGATCGGGGCTACACCTTC	CASSWDRGYTF
TRBV29-1	TRBD1	TRBJ2-7	.	13	TGCAGCGCCTGCAGGGGGCTAAGCTACGAGCAGTACTTC	CSACRGLSYEQYF
TRBV24-1	.	TRBJ1-5	medium-sized	15	TGTGCCACCAGTGATTCCGGGACAATGGACCAGCCCCAGCATTTT	CATSDSGTMDQPQHF
TRBV28	.	TRBJ2-2	many	14	TGTGCCAGCGGGGGCCCGGGGCCGGTCGGGGAGCTGTTTTTT	CASGGPGPVGELFF